Below, one T cell receptor (beta chain) is given with its context. Its specificity is not known. The sample is drawn from a study of cytomegalovirus exposure and HLA in healthy donors. The primer mix had 60 Vbeta and 13 Jbeta primers. Produced via immunoSEQ multiplex PCR; TCRdb's table is partial and in-frame only. The table lists around 150,000 clones, about 74% of them singletons. V lost 2 bases, J lost 5 bases, and 3 bases stayed unmatched. The germline V gene has CDR1 SGHVS and CDR2 FQNEAQ. The CDR3 length is 15 residues. General observations from the study: Rarity held for most TCR sequences, but there were some public TCRs that occurred in many donors. Some V segments could not be told apart, so they were left out, TRBV6-2 and TRBV6-3 among them. A few chains tied to CMV proved CMV antigen-specific in vitro.

The chain combines TRBV7-8 with TRBJ2-1, with 10 bases fitting TRBD2. This clonotype originated in a woman in her 50s in good health and CMV-seronegative. The sequencing sample was made of PBMCs. The CDR3 DNA sequence: TGTGCCAGCAGCTTATGGACTAGCGGAGACAATGAGCAGTTCTTC. Its translation is CASSLWTSGDNEQFF.